This T cell receptor beta chain was obtained from a study of T cells after yellow fever vaccination. The V segment lost 3 bases and the J segment 7 bases; nucleotides outside the gene matches: 6. The CDR3 is made up of 15 amino acids. The germline V gene has CDR1 SGHTA and CDR2 FQGNSA. Study conclusions and caveats: Primary-vaccination clones mostly resurfaced post-booster (about 95% CD4, roughly 87% CD8). There was a possibility that FACS-sorted repertoires contained abundant clonotypes contaminating from the bulk population.

This clonotype was counted ten times or more. Its antigen remains unknown. TCRdb ran MiXCR on the 5' RACE reads and lists one entry per CDR3 protein. The profile shows fewer than 650,000 distinct CDR3 sequences, about a fifth of them singletons. J is TRBJ2-1 and V is TRBV7-2, with 10 bases matching TRBD2. This sequence originates from a man between 18 and 29 years old who received the YFV17D yellow fever vaccine. The material was PBMCs, obtained about 20 days after the first yellow fever vaccination. CDR3 bases: TGTGCCAGCAGCTTGGGGCTAGCGGGGGTTAATGAGCAGTTCTTC. This translates into CASSLGLAGVNEQFF.